The T cell receptor (beta chain) under discussion was sequenced for a study of cytomegalovirus exposure and HLA in healthy donors. Broader study findings: Indistinguishable V segments, including TRBV6-2 and TRBV6-3, were excluded. Relative to the approximately 680-donor mean, N-insertions were reportedly fewer in an Asian-associated ancestry cluster in a later analysis.

This PCR relied on a set of 60 Vbeta primers and 13 Jbeta primers. Authors' analysis steps: In a later analysis, some 80 million unique TCR beta chains included roughly 11 million shared by two or more donors. Only in-frame clones appear in the TCRdb table, and some are missing; sequencing was by immunoSEQ multiplex PCR. That table gives V, J and clone size, and the DNA gave D and trimming. The sample holds roughly 100,000 clones; under 80% are singletons and the top ten take over 9%. Germline CDR1 is LNHDA and CDR2 is SQIVND (reference sequence). The CDR3 sequence is 15 residues long. Trimming removed 10 bases at V and 1 base at J, with 18 bases between. About this clone itself: Its cognate antigen is unknown.

This TCR was sampled from a woman under 30 in good health and CMV-seropositive. The chain has TRBV19 and TRBJ2-3, with a tentative D call TRBD2 (5 bases). The sequencing sample was made of PBMCs. The CDR3 DNA reads as TGTGCCACCCGACCTGCCGGGGTAGGCACAGATACGCAGTATTTT. Encoded protein: CATRPAGVGTDTQYF.